These T cell receptor beta chains were read from a single sample in a study of control samples from healthy donors and cancer patients. Using immunoSEQ multiplex PCR, the repertoire was profiled, and TCRdb retains in-frame clones only, with some absent. This table holds 200,000 or so clones, about 90% found once. Specimen: blood. These receptor sequences come from a man younger than 40 in good health. The conserved cysteine and the conserved F or W are not part of the CDR3 here. D genes are given only for firm matches.

>TRBJ1-1|TRBV2|.
ASRASVNTEAF
>TRBJ1-3|TRBV5-4|TRBD1
ASSWDRDSGNTIY
>TRBJ1-5|TRBV7-8|TRBD1
ASSLGQGQQPQH
>TRBJ2-2|TRBV7-9|TRBD1
ASSFRQGDTGELF
>TRBJ1-2|TRBV7-9|.
ASSLDVRWYYGYT
>TRBJ1-1|TRBV30|TRBD1
AWMRGRAEAF
>TRBJ2-7|TRBV5-6|.
ASSLDYREHEQY
>TRBJ1-6|TRBV2|.
ASREESQQAATLH
>TRBJ1-6|TRBV7-3|TRBD1
ASSFDRVSPLH
>TRBJ1-5|TRBV4-1|.
ASSPSTSYSNQPQH
>TRBJ1-2|TRBV4-1|.
ASSQEETGWGSKGYT
>TRBJ2-2|TRBV19|TRBD2
ASSAPGLVSGELF
>TRBJ1-6|TRBV9|TRBD1
ASSGISGTGGNSPLH
>TRBJ1-6|TRBV27|TRBD1
ASRPGTGSNSPLH
>TRBJ2-7|TRBV5-1|TRBD2
ASSLAKLADEQY
>TRBJ1-4|TRBV4-2|.
ASSQDSSGGTGGKLF
>TRBJ1-1|TRBV12-3/TRBV12-4|.
ASSRGVTEAF
>TRBJ2-7|TRBV6-5|.
ASSYLGRVHEQY
>TRBJ1-2|TRBV1|.
TSSSDRGNYGYT
>TRBJ2-3|TRBV7-8|TRBD1
ASSWDSSTDTQY
>TRBJ1-1|TRBV19|TRBD1
ASSTWTGNTEAF
>TRBJ1-2|TRBV5-4|.
ASSLSLGDNSNYGYT
>TRBJ1-1|TRBV27|.
ASSPTGTEAF
>TRBJ1-1|TRBV18|TRBD1
ASSPRGTGTWNTEAF
>TRBJ2-3|TRBV4-1|TRBD1
ASSQVNRGVTDTQY
>TRBJ1-2|TRBV11-2|.
ASSLTDGGSGYT
>TRBJ1-1|TRBV10-3|TRBD1
AISSTGGTEAF
>TRBJ1-2|TRBV4-1|.
ASSQEGLGYGYT
>TRBJ2-1|TRBV7-2|.
ASSVGVYNEQF
>TRBJ1-1|TRBV27|.
ASRPIAEAAWTEAF
>TRBJ1-2|TRBV2|.
ASTERRGWWGYT
>TRBJ2-7|TRBV5-1|TRBD1
ASRSQGTAYEQY
>TRBJ1-2|TRBV2|.
ASSDPSTGGGYT
>TRBJ1-1|TRBV19|TRBD1
ASSLRTGGNTEAF
>TRBJ2-2|TRBV4-1|TRBD2
ASSQVAGAPTGELF
>TRBJ2-1|TRBV4-1|.
ASSQDREREQF
>TRBJ1-1|TRBV18|TRBD1
ASSARQGDTEAF
>TRBJ1-1|TRBV2|.
ASSEAGVNTEAF
>TRBJ1-3|TRBV19|TRBD1
ASSKGTANSGNTIY